This record covers a single T cell receptor (beta chain). Data came from immunoSEQ multiplex PCR; TCRdb stores just in-frame clones and leaves some out. The table has some 130,000 clones, 70% to 90% seen once. The data are from a study of T cell responses to AZD1222 COVID-19 vaccine. The CDR3 contains 14 residues. Germline V gene lookup returns CDR1 SGHAT and CDR2 FQNNGV. Trimming took 3 bases from V and 6 from J; bases not matched to a gene: 5. The source material was peripheral blood, sampled on day 0 of AZD1222 vaccination. The source of this sequence is an adult in good health. J is TRBJ2-7 and V is TRBV11-2; 10 nucleotides line up with TRBD1. DNA for the CDR3: TGTGCCAGCAGCTTGGGGACAGGGGTTTCCGAGCAGTACTTC. It specifies CASSLGTGVSEQYF. Full variable domain (missing parts from reference TRBV11-2 and TRBJ2-7): EAGVAQSPRYKIIEKRQSVAFWCNPISGHATLYWYQQILGQGPKLLIQFQNNGVVDDSQLPKDRFSAERLKGVDSTLKIQPAKLEDSAVYLCASSLGTGVSEQYFGPGTRLTVT.